Listed below are T cell receptor beta chains from one sample, sequenced in a study of blood T cell repertoires in COVID-19. Data came from immunoSEQ multiplex PCR; TCRdb stores just in-frame clones and leaves some out. Among about 83,000 clones listed, about 83% were seen once. What was sequenced was peripheral blood. The source of these receptors is a man aged 60-69 years with acute or convalescent COVID-19. CDR3s include the opening cysteine and the closing phenylalanine or tryptophan. Each record gives: D gene, clone size, V gene, CDR3 length, J gene, CDR3 DNA, CDR3 protein. The D gene is left open where the match is weak. A clone size is listed for some rows: how often the clone was seen (once, few, many), or a class if it is expanded.

.	.	TRBV4-3	13	TRBJ1-5	TGCGCCAGCAGCCAAGATAGGGGATCAGCCCAGCATTTT	CASSQDRGSAQHF
TRBD2	.	TRBV3-1/TRBV3-2	17	TRBJ2-3	TGTGCCAGCAGCCAAGTCCTACTCAGCGGGGACACAGATACGCAGTATTTT	CASSQVLLSGDTDTQYF
TRBD2	.	TRBV11-2	19	TRBJ2-1	TGTGCCAGCAGCTATCTAGGAGTTAGCGGGGTCGGGATAGGTGCTGAGCAGTTCTTC	CASSYLGVSGVGIGAEQFF
.	.	TRBV19	12	TRBJ1-4	TGTGCCAGTAGTATCAGTAATGAAAAACTGTTTTTT	CASSISNEKLFF
TRBD2	.	TRBV29-1	15	TRBJ2-1	TGCAGCGTTGTATCGTCGGGACTAGCATACAATGAGCAGTTCTTC	CSVVSSGLAYNEQFF
.	.	TRBV2	15	TRBJ1-5	TGTGCCAGCACCATGGACAGAATGGGCGGTCAGCCCCAGCATTTT	CASTMDRMGGQPQHF
.	.	TRBV28	14	TRBJ2-3	TGTGCCAGCAGTAACGGACTTCCCCCAGATACGCAGTATTTT	CASSNGLPPDTQYF
.	once	TRBV19	13	TRBJ1-1	TGTGCCAGTAGTGTAACAGGGTACACTGAAGCTTTCTTT	CASSVTGYTEAFF
.	.	TRBV12-3/TRBV12-4	13	TRBJ1-2	TGTGCCAGCACTTCTGGCCCAAACTATGGCTACACCTTC	CASTSGPNYGYTF
TRBD1	.	TRBV30	14	TRBJ1-2	TGTGCCTGGAGTGGGACAGGGGGCAGGGTCGGCTACACCTTC	CAWSGTGGRVGYTF
TRBD1	.	TRBV4-3	15	TRBJ1-2	TGCGCCAGCAGCCAGGAAGGGACAGCGAACTATGGCTACACCTTC	CASSQEGTANYGYTF
TRBD1	once	TRBV6-2/TRBV6-3	15	TRBJ2-5	TGTGCCAGCAGTTACCTCCACAGGGGGGAGAGGACCCAGTACTTC	CASSYLHRGERTQYF